This T cell receptor beta chain was retrieved from a study of regulatory T cells in long-lasting Graves disease. The CDR3 spans 16 residues. V was cut by 5 bases and J by 1 base, with 14 bases left in between. As for time point: newly diagnosed GD, antithyroid drugs for less than 3 months. From PBMCs, RNA was extracted and then used to make the TCR library. Arm-PCR of CDR3 regions and iRepertoire HTBI primers were the basis on which TCR beta libraries were built. MiXCR was run by TCRdb on the multiplex PCR reads, yielding one entry per CDR3 protein. Seen here are 250,000 or so distinct CDR3 sequences, about 19% observed once, and the top ten hold 11% to 15%. The table lists this clonotype with many counts.

The TCR originated in a female donor with Graves disease. The chain is built from TRBV12-3 or TRBV12-4 and TRBJ2-2, with a weak D call TRBD2 (5 bases). Sequencing used peripheral blood mononuclear cells (PBMCs), obtained at new diagnosis, from a patient treated with antithyroid drugs. The CDR3 nucleotides are TGTGCCAGCAGTCCGACTCCCGGAGGGAACACCGGGGAGCTGTTTTTT. Translation gives CASSPTPGGNTGELFF.